Given below is one TCR beta chain in context. Its antigen remains unidentified. These data are taken from a study of cytomegalovirus exposure and HLA in healthy donors. Study-level results: Overall, roughly 160 TCR beta chains were annotated as cytomegalovirus-associated. Later work showed greater clonal expansion in HLA-associated TCR beta chains than in equally common others.

Losses at the gene ends were 8 bases for V and 1 base for J; bases not matched to a gene: 7. CDR3 length: 15 amino acids. From germline, CDR1 is MNHEY and CDR2 SVGAGI. The PCR was carried out with 60 Vbeta primers and 13 Jbeta primers. Assay: immunoSEQ multiplex PCR; the TCRdb copy retains only in-frame clones and omits some. The table includes approximately 110,000 clones, around 61% detected once. The rearrangement uses TRBV6-5 and TRBJ1-1; TRBD1 matches 10 bases. The origin of this receptor is a woman younger than 45 in good health and CMV-seronegative. The sequenced sample was PBMCs. This chain's CDR3 is CASGRGQGENTEAFF. The CDR3 DNA sequence: TGTGCCAGCGGCCGCGGACAGGGGGAGAACACTGAAGCTTTCTTT.